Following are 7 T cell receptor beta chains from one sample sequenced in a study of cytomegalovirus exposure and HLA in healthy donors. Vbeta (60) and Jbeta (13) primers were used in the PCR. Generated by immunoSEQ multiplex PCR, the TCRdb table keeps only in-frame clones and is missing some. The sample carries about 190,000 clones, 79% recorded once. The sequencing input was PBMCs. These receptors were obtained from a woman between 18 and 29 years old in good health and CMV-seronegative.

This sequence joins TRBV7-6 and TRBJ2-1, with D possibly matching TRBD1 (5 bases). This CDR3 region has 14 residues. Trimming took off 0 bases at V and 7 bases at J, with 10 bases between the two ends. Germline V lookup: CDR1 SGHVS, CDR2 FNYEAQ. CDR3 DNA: TGTGCCAGCAGCTTAGCTGGAAGGGGAAATGAGCAGTTCTTC. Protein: CASSLAGRGNEQFF.

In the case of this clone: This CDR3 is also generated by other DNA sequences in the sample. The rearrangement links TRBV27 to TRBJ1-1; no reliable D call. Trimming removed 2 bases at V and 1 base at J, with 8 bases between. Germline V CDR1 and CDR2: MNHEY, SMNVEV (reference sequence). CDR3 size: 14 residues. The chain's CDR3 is CASSLQTTNTEAFF. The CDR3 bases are TGTGCCAGCAGTTTACAAACTACGAACACTGAAGCTTTCTTT.

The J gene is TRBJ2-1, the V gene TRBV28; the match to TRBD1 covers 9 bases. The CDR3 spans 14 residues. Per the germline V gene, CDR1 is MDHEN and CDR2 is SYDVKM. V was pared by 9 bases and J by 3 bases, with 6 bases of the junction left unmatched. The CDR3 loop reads CASRDRVGYNEQFF. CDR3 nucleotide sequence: TGTGCCAGTAGGGACAGGGTGGGCTACAATGAGCAGTTCTTC.

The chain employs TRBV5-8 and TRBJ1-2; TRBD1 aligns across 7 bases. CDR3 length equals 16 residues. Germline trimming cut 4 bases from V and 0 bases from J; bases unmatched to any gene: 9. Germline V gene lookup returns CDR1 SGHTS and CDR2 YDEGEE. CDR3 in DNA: TGTGCCAGCAGCCGGGACAGAGATAGGGCTAACTATGGCTACACCTTC. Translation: CASSRDRDRANYGYTF.

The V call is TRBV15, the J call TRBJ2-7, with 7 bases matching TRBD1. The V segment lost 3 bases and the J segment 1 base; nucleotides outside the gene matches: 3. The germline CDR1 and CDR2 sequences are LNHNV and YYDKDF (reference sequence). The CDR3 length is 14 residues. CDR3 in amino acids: CATSRDRYSYEQYF. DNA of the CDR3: TGTGCCACCAGCAGGGACAGGTATTCCTACGAGCAGTACTTC.

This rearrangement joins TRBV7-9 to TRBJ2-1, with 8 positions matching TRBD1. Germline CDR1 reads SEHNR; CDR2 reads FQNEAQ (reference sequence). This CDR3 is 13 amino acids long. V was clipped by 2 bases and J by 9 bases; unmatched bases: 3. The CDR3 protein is CASSLLQGAEQFF. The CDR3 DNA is TGTGCCAGCAGCTTACTGCAGGGGGCTGAGCAGTTCTTC.

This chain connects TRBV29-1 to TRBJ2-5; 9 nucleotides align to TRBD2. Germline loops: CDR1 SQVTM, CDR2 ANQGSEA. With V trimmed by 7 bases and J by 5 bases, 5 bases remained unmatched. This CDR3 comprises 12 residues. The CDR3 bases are TGCAGCGCCACTAGCGGGCGGGAGACCCAGTACTTC. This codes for CSATSGRETQYF. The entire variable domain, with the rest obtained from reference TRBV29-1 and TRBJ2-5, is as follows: SAVISQKPSRDICQRGTSLTIQCQVDSQVTMMFWYRQQPGQSLTLIATANQGSEATYESGFVIDKFPISRPNLTFSTLTVSNMSPEDSSIYLCSATSGRETQYFGPGTRLLVL.